A single T cell receptor beta chain is shown here with its context. Authors' processing steps: Nucleated cell counts were estimated from reference gene primer amplification. The repertoire was sequenced with immunoSEQ multiplex PCR; TCRdb's copy has only in-frame clones and lacks some. From that table come the V and J calls and clone size; the DNA was used to work out D and trimming. The sample shows 68,000 or so clones, 75% to 90% of them seen only once. V was clipped by 7 bases and J by 9 bases; unmatched bases: 13. The CDR3 has 15 residues. Germline CDR1 is LNHDA and CDR2 is SQIVND (reference sequence). These data originate in a study of blood T cell repertoires in COVID-19. The wider study: Samples came from the United States, Italy and Spain, spanning acute and convalescent COVID-19. The cDNA or gDNA used as material had been derived from T cells, B-cell-depleted T cells, or PBMCs.

The V call is TRBV19, the J call TRBJ2-1, with 9 positions matching TRBD2. The sequence derives from a man aged 45-60 years with acute or convalescent COVID-19. The sequencing input was peripheral blood. CDR3 residues: CASTRGLAGGGEQFF. The CDR3, as DNA: TGTGCCAGTACCCGGGGTTTGGCGGGAGGGGGTGAGCAGTTCTTC.